This TCR beta chain was captured in a study of CD8+CD57+ T cells in acquired aplastic anemia. Genomic DNA acted as the template from which TCR beta VDJ combination and CDR3 sequence profiling were carried out. TCRdb analysed the reads with MiXCR anew, one entry per CDR3 protein. Altogether about 190,000 distinct CDR3 sequences are present, approximately 50% being singletons, with the ten largest covering about 9.5%. Germline CDR1 and CDR2: LNHDA and SQIVND (reference sequence). V was pared by 3 bases and J by 7 bases, with 9 bases of the junction left unmatched. The CDR3 sequence is 17 residues long. In patients chosen for sequencing, flow cytometry had shown CD8+CD57+ cell expansion. About this clonotype itself: What it binds is not known.

Study results and limitations: Patients were compared with controls for CD8+ Simpson's diversity, and no significant difference emerged.

This chain links TRBV19 with TRBJ2-7; 16 bases match TRBD2. This receptor was identified in a human donor with aplastic anemia. Sequenced material: sorted CD4+, CD8+, or CD8+CD57+ T cells (not recorded which) from PBMCs. Here the CDR3 reads CASSIPGLAGGPWEQYF. In nucleotides, the CDR3 is TGTGCCAGTAGTATTCCGGGACTAGCGGGGGGGCCCTGGGAGCAGTACTTC.